The clone carrying this TCR beta chain was recorded at least ten times. The antigen remains undetermined. The sample originates from a study of T-cell reconstitution after alpha-beta-depleted transplantation in children. Study observations and caveats: Expanded clones from the graft, numbering several hundred, reportedly supplied alpha-beta T cells about two months after transplant.

Unique molecular identifiers tagged the TCRbeta library. TCRdb fed the PCR reads into MiXCR, producing one record per CDR3 protein. The repertoire consists of 200,000 or so distinct CDR3 sequences, with 6.3% occurring once and the leading ten covering 4.5% to 5.5%. Germline CDR1 MNHEY, CDR2 SVGEGT. This CDR3 contains 15 residues. Trimming took 2 bases from V and 11 from J, leaving 19 bases between them. The chain combines TRBV6-2 or TRBV6-3 with TRBJ2-1; D possibly matches TRBD1 or TRBD2 (5 bases each). The TCR sequence derives from a girl in the first two years of life with combined immunodeficiency, due to receive a stem cell transplant. The input for sequencing was PBMCs, taken before TCRalphabeta/CD19-depleted stem cell transplant. The chain's CDR3 is CASSYVGGGAMKQFF. CDR3 DNA sequence: TGTGCCAGCAGTTACGTCGGTGGGGGTGCAATGAAGCAGTTCTTC.